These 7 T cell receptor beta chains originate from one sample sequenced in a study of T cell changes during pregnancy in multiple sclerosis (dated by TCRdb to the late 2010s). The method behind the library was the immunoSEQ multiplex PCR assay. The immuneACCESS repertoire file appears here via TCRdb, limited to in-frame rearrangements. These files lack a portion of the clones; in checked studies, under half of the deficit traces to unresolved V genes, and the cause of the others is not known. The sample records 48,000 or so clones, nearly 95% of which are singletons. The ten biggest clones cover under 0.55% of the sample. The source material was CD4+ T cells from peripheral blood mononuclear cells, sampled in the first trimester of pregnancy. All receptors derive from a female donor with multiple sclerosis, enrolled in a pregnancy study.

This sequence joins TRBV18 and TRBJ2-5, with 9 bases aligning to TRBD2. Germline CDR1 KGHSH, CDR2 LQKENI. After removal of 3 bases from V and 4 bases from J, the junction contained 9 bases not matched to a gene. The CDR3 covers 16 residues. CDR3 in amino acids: CASSPLSGGPGETQYF. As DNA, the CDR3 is TGTGCCAGCTCACCGCTGAGCGGGGGGCCGGGAGAGACCCAGTACTTC. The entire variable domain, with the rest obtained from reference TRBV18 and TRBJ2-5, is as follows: NAGVMQNPRHLVRRRGQEARLRCSPMKGHSHVYWYRQLPEEGLKFMVYLQKENIIDESGMPKERFSAEFPKEGPSILRIQQVVRGDSAAYFCASSPLSGGPGETQYFGPGTRLLVL.

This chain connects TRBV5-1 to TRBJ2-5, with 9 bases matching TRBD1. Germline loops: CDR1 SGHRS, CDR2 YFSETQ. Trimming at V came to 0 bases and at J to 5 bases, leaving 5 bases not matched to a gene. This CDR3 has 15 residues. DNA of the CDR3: TGCGCCAGCAGCTTGGTCGGACAGGGGTCGGAGACCCAGTACTTC. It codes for CASSLVGQGSETQYF.

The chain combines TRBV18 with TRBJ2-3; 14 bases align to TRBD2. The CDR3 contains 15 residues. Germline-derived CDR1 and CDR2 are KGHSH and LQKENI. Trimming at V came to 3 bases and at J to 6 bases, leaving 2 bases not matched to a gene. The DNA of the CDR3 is TGTGCCAGCTCACCGACTAGCGGGGGGGCGGATACGCAGTATTTT. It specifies CASSPTSGGADTQYF.

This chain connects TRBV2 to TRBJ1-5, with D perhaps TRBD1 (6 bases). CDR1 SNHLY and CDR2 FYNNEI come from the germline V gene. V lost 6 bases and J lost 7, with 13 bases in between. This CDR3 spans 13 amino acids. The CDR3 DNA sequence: TGTGCCAGCAGGAAGGGGGTCGGGCAGCCCCAGCATTTT. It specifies CASRKGVGQPQHF.

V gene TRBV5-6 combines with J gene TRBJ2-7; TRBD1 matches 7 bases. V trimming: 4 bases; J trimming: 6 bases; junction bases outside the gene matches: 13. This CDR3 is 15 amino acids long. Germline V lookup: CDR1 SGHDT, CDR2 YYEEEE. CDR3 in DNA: TGTGCCAGCAGCGGAGCCGGGACAGTGTCTGGCGAGCAGTACTTC. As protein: CASSGAGTVSGEQYF.

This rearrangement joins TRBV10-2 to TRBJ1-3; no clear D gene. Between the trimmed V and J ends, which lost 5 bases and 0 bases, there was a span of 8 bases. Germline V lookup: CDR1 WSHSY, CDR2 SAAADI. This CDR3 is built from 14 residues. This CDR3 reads CASSTGSSGNTIYF. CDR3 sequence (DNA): TGCGCCAGCAGTACGGGAAGCTCTGGAAACACCATATATTTT.

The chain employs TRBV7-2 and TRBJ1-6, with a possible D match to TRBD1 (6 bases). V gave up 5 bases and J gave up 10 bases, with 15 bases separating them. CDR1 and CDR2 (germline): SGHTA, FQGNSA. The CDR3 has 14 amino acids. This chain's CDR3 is CASSPGQRPSPLHF. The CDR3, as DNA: TGTGCCAGCAGCCCCGGACAGAGGCCCTCACCCCTCCACTTT.